The present entry profiles one T cell receptor beta chain with its context. The target antigen is unknown. Target depth was 1 in 200,000 to 1 in 1 million T cells, about 10x per clonotype. Some clones are missing from TCRdb's copy, which holds only in-frame ones; the method was immunoSEQ multiplex PCR. The repertoire consists of some 200,000 clones, with around 75% occurring once and the leading ten covering around 5.9%. In germline, CDR1 is MDHEN, CDR2 SYDVKM. V lost 3 bases and J lost 4; bases outside the gene matches: 13. This CDR3 region has 17 residues. From cryopreserved PBMCs came about 2 micrograms of genomic DNA used for TCR beta libraries. These data are taken from a study of cytotoxic CD8 clonotypes in ibrutinib-treated CLL. Background on the study: Partial response was seen in 25 or so patients and complete response in 2; after median approximately 68 months, about 14 stayed remitted, about 12 progressed.

General study findings and limits: An increase in clonality occurred at ibrutinib response, followed by a return toward baseline at progression.

V and J are TRBV28 and TRBJ2-7; 9 bases fit TRBD2. The source of this sequence is a human donor with chronic lymphocytic leukemia. The material sequenced was PBMCs, taken after 12 months of ibrutinib treatment. The CDR3 region is CASSFVGGRAMRYEQYF. In DNA form, the CDR3 reads TGTGCCAGCAGTTTCGTGGGCGGGAGGGCCATGCGGTACGAGCAGTACTTC.